Below, 13 T cell receptor beta chains from the same sample are listed, as sequenced in a study of CD8+ T cells in alopecia areata. Extracted from the samples, RNA was reverse transcribed into cDNA to serve as the sequencing template. The method was immunoSEQ multiplex PCR; TCRdb's version includes in-frame clones alone and lacks a portion of them. The sample records about 110,000 clones, 45% to 60% being singletons. Material: NKG2D-low CD8+ T cells sorted from blood. These receptors originate from a human donor with alopecia areata.

This sequence joins TRBV27 and TRBJ2-7; TRBD1 aligns across 10 bases. CDR1 is MNHEY and CDR2 is SMNVEV in the germline V gene (reference sequence). Trimming took 3 bases from V and 4 from J; bases not matched to a gene: 9. CDR3 length: 16 amino acids. CDR3 in DNA: TGTGCCAGCAGTTTTTCAGGGGACAGGGGAAAATACGAGCAGTACTTC. Protein sequence: CASSFSGDRGKYEQYF.

In its sample, this clone was seen a few times. This chain links TRBV4-1 with TRBJ2-7, with 8 bases that match TRBD2. The CDR3 is made up of 15 amino acids. The trim removed 0 bases at V and 2 bases at J, leaving 3 bases unmatched. The germline V gene encodes CDR1 MGHRA and CDR2 YSYEKL. The DNA of the CDR3 is TGCGCCAGCAGCCAAGAGATAGCGGGGACCTACGAGCAGTACTTC. It yields the protein CASSQEIAGTYEQYF.

CDR3 sequence (DNA): TGTGCCTACTACGCAGGGGACTATGGCTACACCTTC. Residues: CAYYAGDYGYTF. The V and J genes are TRBV5-4 and TRBJ1-2; D is possibly TRBD1 (6 bases). The CDR3 has 12 amino acids. Between the trimmed V and J ends, which lost 10 bases and 3 bases, there was a span of 13 bases. Germline V CDR1 and CDR2: SGHNT, YYREEE (reference sequence).

The sample holds a few counts of this clone. CDR3 coding DNA: TGTGCCAGCAGCTTGTCTAGCGGGGGGTACAATGAGCAGTTCTTC. Translating gives CASSLSSGGYNEQFF. The chain is built from TRBV5-4 and TRBJ2-1; the match to TRBD2 covers 11 bases. The junction had 1 base not matched to a gene; V was cut back by 1 base and J by 4 bases. This CDR3 is built from 15 residues. Germline V gene sequence: CDR1 SGHNT, CDR2 YYREEE (reference sequence). Full variable domain (missing parts from reference TRBV5-4 and TRBJ2-1): ETGVTQSPTHLIKTRGQQVTLRCSSQSGHNTVSWYQQALGQGPQFIFQYYREEENGRGNFPPRFSGLQFPNYSSELNVNALELDDSALYLCASSLSSGGYNEQFFGPGTRLTVL.

The gene calls are TRBV28 and TRBJ2-7; 7 bases fit TRBD2. The germline gives CDR1 MDHEN, CDR2 SYDVKM. V lost 2 bases to trimming and J lost 5 bases; unmatched junction nucleotides: 9. This CDR3 region has 15 residues. The CDR3 DNA reads as TGTGCCAGCAGTTTAATGGCGGGAGATATCGACGAGCAGTACTTC. Translating it yields CASSLMAGDIDEQYF.

The rearrangement links TRBV5-4 to TRBJ2-3, with 8 bases identical to TRBD1. Losses at the gene ends were 2 bases for V and 2 bases for J; bases not matched to a gene: 7. This CDR3 comprises 16 residues. The germline gives CDR1 SGHNT, CDR2 YYREEE (reference sequence). In nucleotides, the CDR3 is TGTGCCAGCAGCTTCGGGACAGGCGAAGACACAGATACGCAGTATTTT. Residues: CASSFGTGEDTDTQYF.

This clone was observed a handful of times. The genes are TRBV29-1 and TRBJ2-1; TRBD2 matches at 12 bases. This CDR3 spans 15 amino acids. Germline V gives CDR1 SQVTM, CDR2 ANQGSEA. J lost 1 base, V lost 8 bases, and 6 bases had no gene match. DNA for the CDR3: TGCAGCTTTACTAGCGGGAGGTCGTCCTACAATGAGCAGTTCTTC. Amino acid sequence: CSFTSGRSSYNEQFF.

This clone was seen more than once but under ten times. V gene TRBV28 combines with J gene TRBJ2-2; D is unclear. This CDR3 has 15 amino acids. Trimming left V 7 bases short and J 6 bases short, with 18 bases between. Germline V lookup: CDR1 MDHEN, CDR2 SYDVKM. The CDR3 loop reads CASTNPSTAAGELFF. CDR3 DNA: TGTGCCAGCACCAACCCCTCGACTGCGGCCGGGGAGCTGTTTTTT.

This clone was seen a handful of times. The genes are TRBV2 and TRBJ2-1, with 7 bases aligning to TRBD2. V dropped 10 bases and J dropped 2; count of bases not matched to a gene: 8. Germline V gene data show CDR1 as SNHLY and CDR2 as FYNNEI. The CDR3 covers 14 residues. The CDR3 nucleotides are TGTGCCACCAGGGCGAGCGGGGCCTACAATGAGCAGTTCTTC. Protein: CATRASGAYNEQFF.

V is TRBV7-2 and J is TRBJ1-5, with a possible D match to TRBD1 (5 bases). Germline CDR1 SGHTA, CDR2 FQGNSA. V lost 0 bases, J lost 5 bases, and 17 bases lay in between. The CDR3 length is 17 residues. CDR3 in DNA: TGTGCCAGCAGCTTAGCGTGGGCCCAGGGTCTCGATCAGCCCCAGCATTTT. As protein: CASSLAWAQGLDQPQHF.

The V call is TRBV27, the J call TRBJ2-2; D perhaps matches TRBD2 (6 bases). CDR1 and CDR2 from the germline V gene are MNHEY and SMNVEV (reference sequence). V was clipped by 6 bases and J by 0 bases, with 8 bases between them. The CDR3 consists of 14 residues. The CDR3 DNA reads as TGTGCCAGCAGGTGGGGGGCGAACACCGGGGAGCTGTTTTTT. This encodes CASRWGANTGELFF.

This clone appeared a few times. Other DNA sequences within the sample encode an identical CDR3. V is TRBV27 and J is TRBJ1-5; no firm D call. Germline V gene lookup returns CDR1 MNHEY and CDR2 SMNVEV (reference sequence). This CDR3 region has 13 residues. Trimming took off 3 bases at V and 2 bases at J, with 5 bases between the two ends. The CDR3, as DNA: TGTGCCAGCAGTTTTGGGGGCAATCAGCCCCAGCATTTT. Translation gives CASSFGGNQPQHF.

This clone came up many times. V gene TRBV15 combines with J gene TRBJ2-1; D is unclear. V was pared by 4 bases and J by 7 bases, with 8 bases between. The germline V gene has CDR1 LNHNV and CDR2 YYDKDF (reference sequence). The CDR3 length is 12 residues. The DNA of the CDR3 is TGTGCCACCAGCACTAGGGTGAATGAGCAGTTCTTC. Amino acid sequence: CATSTRVNEQFF.